This is a list of T cell receptor beta chains from one sample in a study of OX40 agonist ivuxolimab in advanced cancers. Sequencing was performed with immunoSEQ multiplex PCR; in TCRdb, only in-frame clones are kept and a portion is missing. The top ten hold about 5% of the sample, which has 60,000 to 65,000 clones, roughly nine tenths seen once. The starting material was CD4+ or CD8+ T cells sorted from blood, obtained in a trial of the OX40 agonist ivuxolimab. The receptors shown here come from an adult with an advanced solid tumor such as melanoma, head and neck, liver or kidney cancer. CDR3s include the opening cysteine and the closing phenylalanine or tryptophan. Fields, in order: J gene, V gene, clone size, CDR3 protein. A row's size may be missing; if present it is once, few, many or a size class.

j_gene: TRBJ1-1; v_gene: TRBV6-5; abundance: NA; CDR3aa: CASTDGGGIKAFF
j_gene: TRBJ1-5; v_gene: TRBV15; abundance: NA; CDR3aa: CATSMPQAPRQPRHF
j_gene: TRBJ2-5; v_gene: TRBV7-6; abundance: NA; CDR3aa: CASSLEGWAGGVRDPRETQYF
j_gene: TRBJ1-2; v_gene: TRBV9; abundance: NA; CDR3aa: CASTEGEGGHYGYTF
j_gene: TRBJ2-1; v_gene: TRBV11-3; abundance: once; CDR3aa: CASSLASGSAINEQFF
j_gene: TRBJ2-1; v_gene: TRBV7-9; abundance: NA; CDR3aa: CASSFLRGSSYNEQFF
j_gene: TRBJ2-3; v_gene: TRBV19; abundance: NA; CDR3aa: CASRTSGNTDTQYF
j_gene: TRBJ2-1; v_gene: TRBV11-3; abundance: NA; CDR3aa: CASSAGQGDTNEQFF
j_gene: TRBJ2-7; v_gene: TRBV6-5; abundance: NA; CDR3aa: CATQPGQGPYEQYF
j_gene: TRBJ2-7; v_gene: TRBV28; abundance: NA; CDR3aa: CASAESPGRSYEQYF
j_gene: TRBJ2-7; v_gene: TRBV21-1; abundance: once; CDR3aa: CASTPGTPNSYEQYF
j_gene: TRBJ1-2; v_gene: TRBV18; abundance: NA; CDR3aa: CASSPSGLDGYTF
j_gene: TRBJ2-1; v_gene: TRBV5-1; abundance: NA; CDR3aa: CASSRPGNPQFF
j_gene: TRBJ2-3; v_gene: TRBV9; abundance: NA; CDR3aa: CASSVVTGAYTDTQYF
j_gene: TRBJ2-3; v_gene: TRBV18; abundance: NA; CDR3aa: CASSPPGTGGLADTQYF
j_gene: TRBJ2-5; v_gene: TRBV18; abundance: NA; CDR3aa: CASSPEQETQYF
j_gene: TRBJ2-7; v_gene: TRBV4-2; abundance: NA; CDR3aa: CASSQDPVGTYEQYF
j_gene: TRBJ2-7; v_gene: TRBV30; abundance: NA; CDR3aa: CAWRGQGVTYEQYF
j_gene: TRBJ2-7; v_gene: TRBV11-2; abundance: once; CDR3aa: CASSSLTFLAGAEQYF
j_gene: TRBJ2-7; v_gene: TRBV7-9; abundance: few; CDR3aa: CASSLAGRNSYEQYF
j_gene: TRBJ2-2; v_gene: TRBV19; abundance: NA; CDR3aa: CASRLGGNTGELFF
j_gene: TRBJ1-2; v_gene: TRBV30; abundance: NA; CDR3aa: CAWSAGTTYGYTF
j_gene: TRBJ2-7; v_gene: TRBV18; abundance: NA; CDR3aa: CASSPLHQRESYEQYF
j_gene: TRBJ2-7; v_gene: TRBV28; abundance: NA; CDR3aa: CASRPAGTGTYEQYF
j_gene: TRBJ2-1; v_gene: TRBV27; abundance: NA; CDR3aa: CASSLNRPLNSYNEQFF
j_gene: TRBJ2-7; v_gene: TRBV10-2; abundance: NA; CDR3aa: CASSPTDYEQYF
j_gene: TRBJ1-1; v_gene: TRBV19; abundance: NA; CDR3aa: CASMRTEAFF
j_gene: TRBJ2-4; v_gene: TRBV5-7; abundance: NA; CDR3aa: CASSFRQGIKNIQYF
j_gene: TRBJ2-5; v_gene: TRBV2; abundance: NA; CDR3aa: CASSGGQYQETQYF
j_gene: TRBJ1-1; v_gene: TRBV27; abundance: NA; CDR3aa: CASSFGTGAEAFF
j_gene: TRBJ2-1; v_gene: TRBV6-6; abundance: NA; CDR3aa: CASSSGTSGRDEQFF
j_gene: TRBJ2-6; v_gene: TRBV7-8; abundance: once; CDR3aa: CASSFTGFGANVLTF
j_gene: TRBJ1-2; v_gene: TRBV5-1; abundance: NA; CDR3aa: CASSLDLGRGDGYTF
j_gene: TRBJ2-7; v_gene: TRBV7-6; abundance: NA; CDR3aa: CASSLGGTSGVYEQYF
j_gene: TRBJ1-2; v_gene: TRBV5-6; abundance: NA; CDR3aa: CASSLGGSNNYGYTF
j_gene: TRBJ2-1; v_gene: TRBV27; abundance: NA; CDR3aa: CASRPDWSSYNEQFF
j_gene: TRBJ1-1; v_gene: TRBV28; abundance: NA; CDR3aa: CASSLSWTEAFF
j_gene: TRBJ2-1; v_gene: TRBV6-1; abundance: NA; CDR3aa: CASSGIQVNSYNEQFF
j_gene: TRBJ2-7; v_gene: TRBV7-9; abundance: NA; CDR3aa: CASSSNSGLAGEQYF
j_gene: TRBJ2-1; v_gene: TRBV28; abundance: NA; CDR3aa: CASGSGPSYNEQFF
j_gene: TRBJ2-7; v_gene: TRBV6-1; abundance: NA; CDR3aa: CASSTWDYEQYF
j_gene: TRBJ1-2; v_gene: TRBV5-1; abundance: NA; CDR3aa: CASSLDGNYGYTF
j_gene: TRBJ2-7; v_gene: TRBV18; abundance: NA; CDR3aa: CASSLTGGKRHEQYF
j_gene: TRBJ1-5; v_gene: TRBV28; abundance: NA; CDR3aa: CASSRRKNSNQPQHF
j_gene: TRBJ1-2; v_gene: TRBV7-2; abundance: NA; CDR3aa: CASSLVKGDYTF
j_gene: TRBJ2-7; v_gene: TRBV7-9; abundance: NA; CDR3aa: CASTSQGLILGQYF
j_gene: TRBJ1-1; v_gene: TRBV18; abundance: few; CDR3aa: CASSPGQGNTEAFF
j_gene: TRBJ2-7; v_gene: TRBV6-5; abundance: NA; CDR3aa: CASTTLTYEQYF
j_gene: TRBJ2-7; v_gene: TRBV5-1; abundance: NA; CDR3aa: CASSLGWRDSYEQYF
j_gene: TRBJ2-1; v_gene: TRBV10-3; abundance: NA; CDR3aa: CAISGAGGDYNEQFF
j_gene: TRBJ1-1; v_gene: TRBV6-5; abundance: NA; CDR3aa: CASNMGQGLFF
j_gene: TRBJ2-2; v_gene: TRBV9; abundance: NA; CDR3aa: CASSGGLEAGELFF
j_gene: TRBJ2-7; v_gene: TRBV5-4; abundance: NA; CDR3aa: CASSLGGFSYEQYF
j_gene: TRBJ2-1; v_gene: TRBV28; abundance: NA; CDR3aa: CASRAGTSSYNEQFF